This section outlines one T cell receptor beta chain sequence together with its context. Genomic DNA acted as the template from which TCR beta VDJ combination and CDR3 sequence profiling were carried out. MiXCR was run by TCRdb on the reads, yielding one entry per CDR3 protein. The top ten clones hold around 1% of a sample with 150,000 to 200,000 distinct CDR3 sequences, around 50% of them seen once. The entry originates in a study of CD8+CD57+ T cells in acquired aplastic anemia. Whole-study context: Recorded DNA amounts for sorted CD4+ and CD8+ cells had an average of about 3 ug.

Per germline, CDR1 LNHNV and CDR2 YYDKDF (reference sequence). With 1 base clipped from V and 6 bases from J, the junction kept 7 bases outside the gene matches. This CDR3 has 16 amino acids. In patients chosen for sequencing, flow cytometry had shown CD8+CD57+ cell expansion. All participating patients were living with severe acquired aplastic anemia. The sequencing input was sorted CD4+, CD8+, or CD8+CD57+ T cells (not recorded which) from PBMCs. The TCR comes from a human donor with aplastic anemia. The rearrangement links TRBV15 to TRBJ2-2; 8 bases are shared with TRBD1. This CDR3 reads CATSRATGVSSGELFF. DNA for the CDR3: TGTGCCACCAGCAGAGCGACAGGGGTATCGTCCGGGGAGCTGTTTTTT.